The clone carrying this TCR beta chain appeared once. This record comes from a study of blood T cell repertoires in COVID-19. About the research overall: Researchers got acute and convalescent COVID-19 samples from the United States, Italy and Spain. PBMCs, B-cell-depleted T cells, or T cells provided the cDNA or gDNA that made up the material.

Profiled with immunoSEQ multiplex PCR; TCRdb holds only in-frame clones, not every one. The sample has 140,000 or so clones; about 90% are singletons. Per germline, CDR1 MNHNY and CDR2 SVGAGI (reference sequence). This CDR3 is built from 15 residues. V shed 6 bases and J 0 bases; nucleotides not matched to a gene: 8. Specimen: peripheral blood. This chain links TRBV6-6 with TRBJ2-7, with 7 bases identical to TRBD1. The TCR comes from a woman between 45 and 60 years old with acute or convalescent COVID-19. This CDR3 reads CASREQGMSSYEQYF. The CDR3 DNA sequence: TGTGCCAGCAGAGAACAGGGGATGAGCTCCTACGAGCAGTACTTC.